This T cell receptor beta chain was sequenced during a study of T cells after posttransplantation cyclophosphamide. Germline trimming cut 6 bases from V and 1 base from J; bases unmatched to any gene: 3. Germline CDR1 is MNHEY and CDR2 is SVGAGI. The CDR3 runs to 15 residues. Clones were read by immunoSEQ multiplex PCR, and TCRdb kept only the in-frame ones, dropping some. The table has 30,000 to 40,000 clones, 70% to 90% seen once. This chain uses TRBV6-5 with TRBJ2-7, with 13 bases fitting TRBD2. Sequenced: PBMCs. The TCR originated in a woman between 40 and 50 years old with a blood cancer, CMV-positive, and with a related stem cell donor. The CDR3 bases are TGTGCCAGCAGACGGACTAGCGGGGGATCCTACGAGCAGTACTTC. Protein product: CASRRTSGGSYEQYF.